These 23 T cell receptor beta chains share one sample of origin, sequenced in a study of shared clonotypes between healthy human individuals. TCRdb's table, derived via immunoSEQ multiplex PCR, lists solely in-frame clones and lacks some. Among over 2 million clones listed, about nine tenths were seen once. The sample taken for sequencing was naive CD4+ T cells from PBMCs. Noted subset: CD45RA+ positively selected. The receptors derive from a man between 18 and 29 years old in good health. Some clones in this sample may be carry-over from other donors' samples.

The chain combines TRBV5-1 with TRBJ2-7, with 7 bases identical to TRBD2. Germline V gene lookup returns CDR1 SGHRS and CDR2 YFSETQ. The V gene end was trimmed by 1 base and the J gene end by 6 bases; junction bases not matched to a gene: 1. The CDR3 is made up of 12 amino acids. This chain's CDR3 is CASSLSSGEQYF. CDR3 DNA sequence: TGCGCCAGCAGCTTGTCTAGCGGCGAGCAGTACTTC.

The rearrangement joins TRBV11-2 to TRBJ2-2, with TRBD2 identical over 10 bases. CDR3 length equals 16 residues. CDR1 is SGHAT, CDR2 FQNNGV, per germline. Germline trimming cut 7 bases from V and 2 bases from J; bases unmatched to any gene: 7. CDR3 DNA: TGTGCCAGCAAACGACTAGCGGGTATTAACACCGGGGAGCTGTTTTTT. This encodes CASKRLAGINTGELFF.

The chain recombines TRBV19 with TRBJ1-3, with D uncertain. Germline CDR1 LNHDA, CDR2 SQIVND (reference sequence). V was clipped by 2 bases and J by 9 bases, with 11 bases between them. The CDR3 extends over 13 amino acids. CDR3 protein: CASSISRGATIYF. In DNA, the CDR3 is TGTGCCAGTAGTATAAGTCGGGGAGCCACCATATATTTT.

The V call is TRBV30, the J call TRBJ2-7; TRBD1 is a possible D gene (5 bases). CDR3 length equals 15 residues. Per germline, CDR1 GTSNPN and CDR2 SVGIG (reference sequence). Trimming removed 5 bases at V and 5 bases at J, with 22 bases between. The CDR3 loop reads CAWSPRGRSRNEQYF. The CDR3 DNA sequence: TGTGCCTGGTCCCCTAGGGGTAGATCTCGGAACGAGCAGTACTTC.

The chain is built from TRBV6-6 and TRBJ1-1; D remains ambiguous. The CDR3 is made up of 14 amino acids. Deletions cut 0 bases from V and 8 bases from J, with 13 bases between. Germline-derived CDR1 and CDR2 are MNHNY and SVGAGI (reference sequence). DNA for the CDR3: TGTGCCAGCAGTTACTCGACGGGTTCCCCCGAAGCTTTCTTT. This codes for CASSYSTGSPEAFF.

The chain is built from TRBV18 and TRBJ1-5; 7 nucleotides match TRBD1. Unmatched junction bases numbered 12, after V lost 3 bases and J lost 7 bases. Germline CDR1 is KGHSH and CDR2 is LQKENI. The CDR3 contains 16 residues. The CDR3 region has the DNA TGTGCCAGCTCACCGTCTACCGACAGGGCCGACCAGCCCCAGCATTTT. It codes for CASSPSTDRADQPQHF.

The rearrangement links TRBV28 to TRBJ2-7; 8 positions match TRBD2. The germline V gene encodes CDR1 MDHEN and CDR2 SYDVKM. The V segment lost 5 bases and the J segment 1 base; nucleotides outside the gene matches: 4. This CDR3 spans 14 amino acids. CDR3 amino acids: CASSRGGASYEQYF. In nucleotides, the CDR3 is TGTGCCAGCAGTCGGGGGGGCGCTTCCTACGAGCAGTACTTC. The entire variable domain, with the rest obtained from reference TRBV28 and TRBJ2-7, is as follows: DVKVTQSSRYLVKRTGEKVFLECVQDMDHENMFWYRQDPGLGLRLIYFSYDVKMKEKGDIPEGYSVSREKKERFSLILESASTNQTSMYLCASSRGGASYEQYFGPGTRLTVT.

CDR3 bases: TGTGCCAGTACCCTAGGGACTAGCGGGAGGGTTGGCAATGAGCAGTTCTTC. It specifies CASTLGTSGRVGNEQFF. This sequence joins TRBV19 and TRBJ2-1; 16 positions agree with TRBD2. The ends lost 7 bases at V and 6 bases at J; junction bases unmatched: 9. CDR1 and CDR2 from the germline V gene are LNHDA and SQIVND (reference sequence). The CDR3 has 17 residues.

The gene calls are TRBV29-1 and TRBJ1-1, with TRBD1 identical over 10 bases. Germline lookup yields CDR1 SQVTM and CDR2 ANQGSEA. The CDR3 is made up of 13 amino acids. J gave up 1 base and V 7 bases, and 3 bases lay outside the gene matches. CDR3 loop: CSAGTGENTEAFF. The CDR3 DNA follows: TGCAGCGCCGGGACAGGGGAGAACACTGAAGCTTTCTTT.

The chain links TRBV27 to TRBJ1-1; no definite D call. In germline, CDR1 is MNHEY, CDR2 SMNVEV (reference sequence). The CDR3 consists of 14 residues. Trimming took off 8 bases at V and 0 bases at J, with 13 bases between the two ends. The CDR3 DNA reads TGTGCCAGCTCGAATAGACTTATGAACACTGAAGCTTTCTTT. It codes for CASSNRLMNTEAFF.

This CDR3 is CASSPTGTGLPGANVLTF. The CDR3 DNA reads TGTGCCAGCTCACCAACCGGGACAGGGCTTCCTGGGGCCAACGTCCTGACTTTC. The V and J genes are TRBV18 and TRBJ2-6; TRBD1 matches 9 bases. This CDR3 spans 18 amino acids. Germline assignment: CDR1 KGHSH and CDR2 LQKENI. V lost 2 bases, J lost 2 bases, and 7 bases stayed unmatched.

The chain uses TRBV5-4 and TRBJ2-2, with D perhaps TRBD2 (5 bases). The CDR3 has 15 residues. The V gene lost 4 bases and the J gene lost 5 bases, with 15 bases spanning the gap. Germline V gene data show CDR1 as SGHNT and CDR2 as YYREEE (reference sequence). The CDR3 reads CASSRAGIPTGELFF. The CDR3, as DNA: TGTGCCAGCAGCCGGGCCGGGATTCCAACCGGGGAGCTGTTTTTT.

The chain links TRBV28 to TRBJ1-5; D ambiguous. Germline CDR1 reads MDHEN; CDR2 reads SYDVKM. The CDR3 covers 15 residues. The germline V and J ends were trimmed by 3 bases and 0 bases, with 9 bases remaining between them. This CDR3 reads CASSFGWTSNQPQHF. Written as DNA, the CDR3 is TGTGCCAGCAGTTTTGGCTGGACTAGCAATCAGCCCCAGCATTTT.

This chain joins TRBV15 and TRBJ1-2, with D uncertain. The V end was cut by 0 bases, the J end by 4 bases, with 9 bases between. This CDR3 has 14 residues. CDR1 LNHNV and CDR2 YYDKDF come from the germline V gene (reference sequence). CDR3 loop: CATSRDRAIYGYTF. CDR3 nucleotide sequence: TGTGCCACCAGCAGAGATCGGGCGATCTATGGCTACACCTTC. Using reference TRBV15 and TRBJ1-2 for the parts outside the CDR3, the full variable domain is DAMVIQNPRYQVTQFGKPVTLSCSQTLNHNVMYWYQQKSSQAPKLLFHYYDKDFNNEADTPDNFQSRRPNTSFCFLDIRSPGLGDTAMYLCATSRDRAIYGYTFGSGTRLTVV.

The chain is built from TRBV12-5 and TRBJ2-3; D not resolved. V lost 1 base and J 6 bases, leaving 8 bases between the germline ends. The CDR3 consists of 13 residues. The germline gives CDR1 LGHNT, CDR2 FRNRAP. CDR3 coding DNA: TGTGCTAGTGGTTTGGACAACCTGGATACGCAGTATTTT. Translating gives CASGLDNLDTQYF. Looking up the rest from reference TRBV12-5 and TRBJ2-3 gives the full variable domain: DARVTQTPRHKVTEMGQEVTMRCQPILGHNTVFWYRQTMMQGLELLAYFRNRAPLDDSGMPKDRFSAEMPDATLATLKIQPSEPRDSAVYFCASGLDNLDTQYFGPGTRLTVL.

This clone was seen a single time. The chain has TRBV2 and TRBJ2-3; TRBD1 matches 12 bases. Germline trimming cut 9 bases from V and 6 bases from J; bases unmatched to any gene: 7. The V gene's germline CDR1 is SNHLY and CDR2 FYNNEI. The CDR3 runs to 14 residues. CDR3 region: CASRDRGRSDTQYF. CDR3 coding DNA: TGTGCCAGTCGGGACAGGGGGCGTTCTGATACGCAGTATTTT.

The chain couples TRBV11-2 to TRBJ2-1, with 9 bases matching TRBD1. J gave up 8 bases and V 5 bases, and 13 bases lay outside the gene matches. The CDR3 consists of 16 residues. Per germline, CDR1 SGHAT and CDR2 FQNNGV. The CDR3 sequence is CASSQHRDREFDEQFF. The CDR3 coding sequence is TGTGCCAGCAGCCAACACCGGGACAGGGAATTCGATGAGCAGTTCTTC.

The chain employs TRBV6-6 and TRBJ2-2; 7 positions agree with TRBD2. Losses at the gene ends were 2 bases for V and 7 bases for J; bases not matched to a gene: 10. The germline CDR1 and CDR2 sequences are MNHNY and SVGAGI (reference sequence). The CDR3 contains 16 residues. CDR3 nucleotide sequence: TGTGCCAGCAGTTACGGCATGAGCGGGACGGTCGGGGAGCTGTTTTTT. Translation gives CASSYGMSGTVGELFF.

V is TRBV30 and J is TRBJ2-3; TRBD2 matches at 10 bases. CDR3 length: 14 amino acids. CDR1 is GTSNPN, CDR2 SVGIG, per germline (reference sequence). With V trimmed by 4 bases and J by 4 bases, 5 bases remained unmatched. The DNA for the CDR3 is TGTGCCTGGAACAGCGGGAGGGTTTCAGATACGCAGTATTTT. This encodes CAWNSGRVSDTQYF.

A word on this clone: Other DNA sequences in the same sample also yield this CDR3. This chain connects TRBV7-9 to TRBJ2-5, with 7 bases lining up with TRBD1. V dropped 1 base and J dropped 5; count of bases not matched to a gene: 4. Germline V gives CDR1 SEHNR, CDR2 FQNEAQ (reference sequence). The CDR3 consists of 14 residues. CDR3: CASSLGQGFETQYF. Here the CDR3 DNA reads TGTGCCAGCAGCTTAGGACAGGGTTTCGAGACCCAGTACTTC.

J is TRBJ2-5 and V is TRBV7-6; D unclear. The CDR3 runs 14 residues. CDR1 and CDR2 (germline): SGHVS, FNYEAQ. Between the trimmed V and J ends, which lost 1 base and 1 base, there was a span of 7 bases. The chain's CDR3 is CASSLEVGQETQYF. Here the CDR3 DNA reads TGTGCCAGCAGCTTAGAGGTCGGCCAAGAGACCCAGTACTTC.

This clone appeared a few times. Here the CDR3 reads CASSFWQNTEAFF. CDR3 sequence (DNA): TGTGCCAGCAGCTTTTGGCAGAACACTGAAGCTTTCTTT. The rearrangement links TRBV7-9 to TRBJ1-1, with D hard to call. Germline V CDR1 and CDR2: SEHNR, FQNEAQ (reference sequence). V was cut by 3 bases and J by 1 base, with 6 bases left in between. The CDR3 has 13 residues. The complete variable domain, with remaining parts taken from reference TRBV7-9 and TRBJ1-1, reads DTGVSQNPRHKITKRGQNVTFRCDPISEHNRLYWYRQTLGQGPEFLTYFQNEAQLEKSRLLSDRFSAERPKGSFSTLEIQRTEQGDSAMYLCASSFWQNTEAFFGQGTRLTVV.

The chain is built from TRBV30 and TRBJ2-1; the match to TRBD2 covers 7 bases. V was clipped by 0 bases and J by 10 bases; unmatched bases: 3. Germline assignment: CDR1 GTSNPN and CDR2 SVGIG (reference sequence). The CDR3 sequence is 12 residues long. The DNA for the CDR3 is TGTGCCTGGAGTGTTTACGGGGGGGAGCAGTTCTTC. It yields the protein CAWSVYGGEQFF.